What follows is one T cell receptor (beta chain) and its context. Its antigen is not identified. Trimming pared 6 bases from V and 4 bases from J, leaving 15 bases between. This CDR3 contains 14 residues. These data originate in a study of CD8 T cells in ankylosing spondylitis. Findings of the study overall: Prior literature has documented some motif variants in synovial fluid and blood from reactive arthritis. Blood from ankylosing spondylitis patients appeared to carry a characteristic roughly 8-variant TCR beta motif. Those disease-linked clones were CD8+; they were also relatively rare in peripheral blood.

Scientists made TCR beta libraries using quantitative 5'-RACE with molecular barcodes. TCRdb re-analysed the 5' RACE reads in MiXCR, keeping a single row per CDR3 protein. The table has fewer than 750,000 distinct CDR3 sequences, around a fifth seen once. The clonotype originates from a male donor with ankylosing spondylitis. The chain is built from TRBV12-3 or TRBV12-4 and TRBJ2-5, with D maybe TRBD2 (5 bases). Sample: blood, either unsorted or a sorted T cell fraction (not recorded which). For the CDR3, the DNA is TGTGCCAGCAGCCCTTTGAGGGTCGGAGAGACCCAGTACTTC. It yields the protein CASSPLRVGETQYF.